This section outlines one TCR beta chain sequence together with its context. Its target is not known. These data come from a study of cytomegalovirus exposure and HLA in healthy donors. General study findings and limits: In vitro testing confirmed a few CMV-associated chains as specific for CMV antigens. Generally TCR sequences proved uncommon, though certain public TCRs appeared in numerous donors. About 150 TCR beta chains were listed as cytomegalovirus-associated. The tendency of first-cohort TCR clusters to co-occur in the 120 or so validation repertoires emerged from a later analysis.

Repertoires were generated with immunoSEQ multiplex PCR, while TCRdb's copy carries only in-frame clones and drops some. The data show approximately 280,000 clones, around 85% seen once. There are 14 residues in the CDR3. Germline-derived CDR1 and CDR2 are SNHLY and FYNNEI. V was cut by 7 bases and J by 2 bases, with 9 bases left in between. V is TRBV2 and J is TRBJ2-6; D remains unclear. This TCR was sampled from a young woman in good health and CMV-seronegative. The sample was PBMCs. This CDR3 is CASNNAPGANVLTF. In DNA, the CDR3 is TGTGCCAGCAACAACGCCCCTGGGGCCAACGTCCTGACTTTC.